Listed below are T cell receptor beta chains from one sample, sequenced in a study of regulatory T cells in long-lasting Graves disease. TCRdb reanalysed the multiplex PCR reads using MiXCR and keeps one entry per CDR3 protein. The table has some 420,000 distinct CDR3 sequences, about 20% seen once. The specimen was peripheral blood mononuclear cells (PBMCs), collected when the disease was refractory, from a patient treated with antithyroid drugs. The receptors originated from a female donor with Graves disease. Each CDR3 is given with its conserved first and last residue. Each record gives: D gene, clone size, V gene, J gene, CDR3 DNA, CDR3 protein. D genes are given only for firm matches. The size entry is marked missing in some rows and otherwise reads once, few, many or a size class.

d_call: TRBD1
clone_size: NA
v_call: TRBV29-1
j_call: TRBJ2-7
cdr3_nt: TGCAGCGTTGAAGATTGGGGACAGGGTTTCTACGAGCAGTACTTC
cdr3_aa: CSVEDWGQGFYEQYF

d_call: TRBD2
clone_size: many
v_call: TRBV28
j_call: TRBJ2-5
cdr3_nt: TGTGCCAGCAGTAACTATAGCGGGGGGGCCTCTGGGGAGACCCAGTACTTC
cdr3_aa: CASSNYSGGASGETQYF

d_call: NA
clone_size: NA
v_call: TRBV3-1
j_call: TRBJ1-1
cdr3_nt: TGTGCCAGCAGCCAAGTCGACAGGGAAGCTTTCTTT
cdr3_aa: CASSQVDREAFF

d_call: NA
clone_size: few
v_call: TRBV20-1
j_call: TRBJ1-1
cdr3_nt: TGCAGTGCTAGAGACGTCTGGGGCGTGAACACTGAAGCTTTCTTT
cdr3_aa: CSARDVWGVNTEAFF

d_call: NA
clone_size: NA
v_call: TRBV12-3/TRBV12-4
j_call: TRBJ2-2
cdr3_nt: TGTGCCAGCAGCCCGGGGCTTTTGAACACCGGGGAGCTGTTTTTT
cdr3_aa: CASSPGLLNTGELFF

d_call: NA
clone_size: many
v_call: TRBV28
j_call: TRBJ2-7
cdr3_nt: TGTGCCAGCAGTTCCCACACCGGCTACGAGCAGTACTTC
cdr3_aa: CASSSHTGYEQYF

d_call: TRBD2
clone_size: NA
v_call: TRBV29-1
j_call: TRBJ2-1
cdr3_nt: TGCAGCGTTGAATGGCCGGGGGGCTACAATGAGCAGTTCTTC
cdr3_aa: CSVEWPGGYNEQFF

d_call: TRBD1
clone_size: NA
v_call: TRBV5-1
j_call: TRBJ1-2
cdr3_nt: TGCGCCAGCAGCCTAAACTTTGGGACAGGGTACGGCTACACCTTC
cdr3_aa: CASSLNFGTGYGYTF

d_call: NA
clone_size: NA
v_call: TRBV4-1
j_call: TRBJ2-6
cdr3_nt: TGCGCCAGCAGCCATGGCCGGGGGGCCAACGTCCTGACTTTC
cdr3_aa: CASSHGRGANVLTF

d_call: TRBD1
clone_size: NA
v_call: TRBV19
j_call: TRBJ1-1
cdr3_nt: TGTGCCAGTAGTGGAACGACAGGGCGGACTGAAGCTTTCTTT
cdr3_aa: CASSGTTGRTEAFF

d_call: NA
clone_size: NA
v_call: TRBV30
j_call: TRBJ1-1
cdr3_nt: TGTGCCTGGTACCGGGACACTTACACTGAAGCTTTCTTT
cdr3_aa: CAWYRDTYTEAFF

d_call: NA
clone_size: many
v_call: TRBV7-8
j_call: TRBJ1-1
cdr3_nt: TGTGCCAGCAGCCCAGTACTGAACACTGAAGCTTTCTTT
cdr3_aa: CASSPVLNTEAFF

d_call: NA
clone_size: many
v_call: TRBV7-8
j_call: TRBJ1-6
cdr3_nt: TGTGCCAGCAGCTCCGGGACTGTAAATTCACCCCTCCACTTT
cdr3_aa: CASSSGTVNSPLHF

d_call: NA
clone_size: NA
v_call: TRBV20-1
j_call: TRBJ1-1
cdr3_nt: TGCAGTGCTAGAGATCTCACGGCAGGGAGTTTGACTGAAGCTTTCTTT
cdr3_aa: CSARDLTAGSLTEAFF

d_call: NA
clone_size: few
v_call: TRBV30
j_call: TRBJ2-6
cdr3_nt: TGTGCCTGGAGTGCAACCGGAGTATCTGGGGCCAACGTCCTGACTTTC
cdr3_aa: CAWSATGVSGANVLTF

d_call: NA
clone_size: NA
v_call: TRBV10-3
j_call: TRBJ2-2
cdr3_nt: TGTGCCATCAGTGAGTCGAGACTTTTGGCCGGGGAGCTGTTTTTT
cdr3_aa: CAISESRLLAGELFF